The entry that follows covers one T cell receptor (beta chain) sequence. Its antigen remains unknown. Assay: immunoSEQ multiplex PCR; the TCRdb copy retains only in-frame clones and omits some. The sample has 50,000 or so clones; 85% to 90% are singletons. The CDR3 has 15 residues. Trimming cost V 4 bases and J 6 bases; bases outside gene matches: 10. The germline gives CDR1 KGHSH, CDR2 LQKENI. Indicated time point: cycle 4 day 1 (C4D1), after more than 5 weeks of nivolumab. Each patient experienced a relapse that followed autologous stem cell transplantation, and brentuximab vedotin exposure varied. This entry is derived from a study of PD-1 blockade in classical Hodgkin lymphoma. Notes on the study in general: Researchers reported that CD4+ TCR diversity, though not CD8+, rose significantly by C4D1. The origin of the repertoire differences remains undefined, with disease activity or prior therapy as possible causes. Later analyses included only patients treated at least 1 year post-ASCT.

The V and J genes are TRBV18 and TRBJ2-7; 9 bases match TRBD1. This sequence originates from a human donor with classical Hodgkin lymphoma. This specimen was peripheral blood mononuclear cells (PBMCs), taken before the fourth cycle of nivolumab. CDR3 sequence: CASSLDLDRGGEQYF. Written as DNA, the CDR3 is TGTGCCAGCTCACTAGACCTGGACAGGGGTGGCGAGCAGTACTTC.